These T cell receptor beta chains were read from a single sample in a study of blood T cells in healthy people across ages. In TCRdb, the 5' RACE reads were re-called with MiXCR into one record per CDR3 protein. The table records around 1,100,000 distinct CDR3 sequences, more than 30% of them present only once. Sequences were obtained from blood. These receptors originate from a young man in good health. Both conserved end residues are part of each CDR3. The D gene is left open where the match is weak. Size is omitted from some rows. Given values are once, few, many or a class for expanded clones.

V gene: TRBV7-2; clone size: .; D gene: .; J gene: TRBJ1-2; CDR3 DNA: TGTGCCAGCAGCTTAGACGAGAGGGGTGGCTACACCTTC; CDR3 protein: CASSLDERGGYTF
V gene: TRBV7-2; clone size: .; D gene: TRBD1; J gene: TRBJ1-2; CDR3 DNA: TGTGCCAGCAGCTTAGTCGGACAGGGGGCGCGTGGCTACACCTTC; CDR3 protein: CASSLVGQGARGYTF
V gene: TRBV6-5; clone size: .; D gene: .; J gene: TRBJ2-7; CDR3 DNA: TGTGCCAGCAGCCGGGACTCGGCCGACGAGCAGTACTTC; CDR3 protein: CASSRDSADEQYF
V gene: TRBV20-1; clone size: many; D gene: .; J gene: TRBJ2-3; CDR3 DNA: TGCAGTGCTCCTGGGGCAGGGACGCAGTATTTT; CDR3 protein: CSAPGAGTQYF
V gene: TRBV6-4; clone size: many; D gene: TRBD2; J gene: TRBJ2-1; CDR3 DNA: TGTGCCAGCAGTGACTCTAGCGGGGGGGCCAATGAGCAGTTCTTC; CDR3 protein: CASSDSSGGANEQFF
V gene: TRBV5-1; clone size: few; D gene: .; J gene: TRBJ1-2; CDR3 DNA: TGCGCCAGCAGCTTGTTTGAGGCGGGCCCGTCGGGGGGCTACACCTTC; CDR3 protein: CASSLFEAGPSGGYTF
V gene: TRBV20-1; clone size: once; D gene: TRBD1; J gene: TRBJ1-2; CDR3 DNA: TGCAGTGCCATTACAGGGGGCCAAGGCGGCTACACCTTC; CDR3 protein: CSAITGGQGGYTF
V gene: TRBV15; clone size: few; D gene: .; J gene: TRBJ1-5; CDR3 DNA: TGTGCCACCAGCAGAGGCTCGGCAGGCAATCAGCCCCAGCATTTT; CDR3 protein: CATSRGSAGNQPQHF
V gene: TRBV7-9; clone size: once; D gene: .; J gene: TRBJ2-1; CDR3 DNA: TGTGCCAGCAATCCAGAAATTGGGTTCAATAAGCAGTTCTTC; CDR3 protein: CASNPEIGFNKQFF
V gene: TRBV7-2; clone size: .; D gene: TRBD2; J gene: TRBJ2-2; CDR3 DNA: TGTGCCAGCAGCATCAGCGGGGTGAACACCGGGGAGCTGTTTTTT; CDR3 protein: CASSISGVNTGELFF
V gene: TRBV28; clone size: .; D gene: .; J gene: TRBJ2-7; CDR3 DNA: TGTGCCAGCACCCAAGCCCAGGGCTACGAGCAGTACTTC; CDR3 protein: CASTQAQGYEQYF
V gene: TRBV14; clone size: .; D gene: TRBD2; J gene: TRBJ2-3; CDR3 DNA: TGTGCCAGCAGCCCGGGGACTAGCGGAAATACGCAGTATTTT; CDR3 protein: CASSPGTSGNTQYF
V gene: TRBV4-3; clone size: .; D gene: .; J gene: TRBJ2-2; CDR3 DNA: TGCGCCAGCAGTCCCGGTCTGGCGGGGGCCAACACCGGGGAGCTGTTTTTT; CDR3 protein: CASSPGLAGANTGELFF
V gene: TRBV2; clone size: .; D gene: .; J gene: TRBJ2-3; CDR3 DNA: TGTGCCAGCAGTCTGAAGAGCGTCGACGAGCACACCACAGATACGCAGTATTTT; CDR3 protein: CASSLKSVDEHTTDTQYF
V gene: TRBV10-3; clone size: .; D gene: .; J gene: TRBJ1-6; CDR3 DNA: TGTGCCATCAGTTCCGAGGGGGGGAATTCACCCCTCCACTTT; CDR3 protein: CAISSEGGNSPLHF
V gene: TRBV6-2/TRBV6-3; clone size: .; D gene: .; J gene: TRBJ2-7; CDR3 DNA: TGTGCCAGCAGTGAGGACGGTAGCTCCTACAATGAGCAGTACTTC; CDR3 protein: CASSEDGSSYNEQYF
V gene: TRBV7-3; clone size: .; D gene: TRBD1; J gene: TRBJ2-2; CDR3 DNA: TGTGCCAGCAGCACTCAGGGGGATACCGGGGAGCTGTTTTTT; CDR3 protein: CASSTQGDTGELFF
V gene: TRBV12-3/TRBV12-4; clone size: few; D gene: .; J gene: TRBJ1-1; CDR3 DNA: TGTGCCAGCGGACACGGCACTGAAGCTTTCTTT; CDR3 protein: CASGHGTEAFF
V gene: TRBV11-1; clone size: few; D gene: .; J gene: TRBJ2-5; CDR3 DNA: TGTGCCAGCAGTTTAGGAGGGTACGGGGAGACCCAGTACTTC; CDR3 protein: CASSLGGYGETQYF
V gene: TRBV20-1; clone size: few; D gene: .; J gene: TRBJ1-1; CDR3 DNA: TGCAGTGCTGGAAGACTAAACCGAGAGGCTTTCTTT; CDR3 protein: CSAGRLNREAFF
V gene: TRBV3-1; clone size: .; D gene: .; J gene: TRBJ1-1; CDR3 DNA: TGTGCCAGCAGCCAAGCCCCGGGTAGGACTGAAGCTTTCTTT; CDR3 protein: CASSQAPGRTEAFF
V gene: TRBV2; clone size: many; D gene: TRBD2; J gene: TRBJ2-7; CDR3 DNA: TGTGCCAGCAGTCCAGAGGGACTAATTTCCTCCGAGCAGTACTTC; CDR3 protein: CASSPEGLISSEQYF
V gene: TRBV6-5; clone size: .; D gene: .; J gene: TRBJ1-1; CDR3 DNA: TGTGCCAGCAGCCCCGGGAGGGGCTGGAACACTGAAGCTTTCTTT; CDR3 protein: CASSPGRGWNTEAFF
V gene: TRBV12-3/TRBV12-4; clone size: few; D gene: .; J gene: TRBJ2-1; CDR3 DNA: TGTGCCAGCAGTGGACTTACCTCCTACAATGAGCAGTTCTTC; CDR3 protein: CASSGLTSYNEQFF
V gene: TRBV20-1; clone size: few; D gene: .; J gene: TRBJ1-5; CDR3 DNA: TGCAGTGCTAGAGACCCTTTAGGAAGCAATCAGCCCCAGCATTTT; CDR3 protein: CSARDPLGSNQPQHF
V gene: TRBV6-6; clone size: many; D gene: TRBD1; J gene: TRBJ1-2; CDR3 DNA: TGTGCCAGCAAAATAGAGCAGGGGGCCTACTATGGCTACACCTTC; CDR3 protein: CASKIEQGAYYGYTF
V gene: TRBV29-1; clone size: .; D gene: .; J gene: TRBJ2-5; CDR3 DNA: TGCAGCGTCCCCGGGCGGTATCAAGAGACCCAGTACTTC; CDR3 protein: CSVPGRYQETQYF
V gene: TRBV20-1; clone size: .; D gene: .; J gene: TRBJ2-1; CDR3 DNA: TGCAGTGCTAGAGAATCAGCGGAGGAGCAGTTCTTC; CDR3 protein: CSARESAEEQFF
V gene: TRBV6-6; clone size: .; D gene: .; J gene: TRBJ1-2; CDR3 DNA: TGTGCCAGCAGTTATGAGACAGGTGGCTACACCTTC; CDR3 protein: CASSYETGGYTF
V gene: TRBV20-1; clone size: once; D gene: TRBD1; J gene: TRBJ2-2; CDR3 DNA: TGCAGTGCCCACAGGATAAACAGGGGAACCGGGGAGCTGTTTTTT; CDR3 protein: CSAHRINRGTGELFF
V gene: TRBV7-7; clone size: .; D gene: TRBD1; J gene: TRBJ2-5; CDR3 DNA: TGTGCTAGCAGCTTAATGCAGGGGGCAGGAGAGACCCAGTACTTC; CDR3 protein: CASSLMQGAGETQYF
V gene: TRBV30; clone size: .; D gene: .; J gene: TRBJ1-1; CDR3 DNA: TGTGCCTGGAGTGTAGGCGGTGCAGCTGAAGCTTTCTTT; CDR3 protein: CAWSVGGAAEAFF
V gene: TRBV20-1; clone size: .; D gene: TRBD2; J gene: TRBJ2-5; CDR3 DNA: TGCAGTGCTGCTAGCGGTGCCCGGGTCGAGACCCAGTACTTC; CDR3 protein: CSAASGARVETQYF
V gene: TRBV12-3/TRBV12-4; clone size: .; D gene: .; J gene: TRBJ1-1; CDR3 DNA: TGTGTCAGCAGGCAAGACAGAGAAAACACTGAAGCTTTCTTT; CDR3 protein: CVSRQDRENTEAFF
V gene: TRBV4-3; clone size: once; D gene: .; J gene: TRBJ2-2; CDR3 DNA: TGCGCCAGCAGCCAAGATCCGACATCGAACACCGGGGAGCTGTTTTTT; CDR3 protein: CASSQDPTSNTGELFF
V gene: TRBV2; clone size: .; D gene: .; J gene: TRBJ2-3; CDR3 DNA: TGTGTCAGCAGTGATACCAGCTCAAGCACAGATACGCAGTATTTT; CDR3 protein: CVSSDTSSSTDTQYF
V gene: TRBV4-1; clone size: .; D gene: .; J gene: TRBJ2-1; CDR3 DNA: TGCGCCAGCAGCCAAGAGGGCGACCGCTACAATGAGCAGTTCTTC; CDR3 protein: CASSQEGDRYNEQFF
V gene: TRBV6-5; clone size: few; D gene: .; J gene: TRBJ2-7; CDR3 DNA: TGTGCCAGCAGTCGACAGGATTACTCCTACGAGCAGTACTTC; CDR3 protein: CASSRQDYSYEQYF
V gene: TRBV7-9; clone size: .; D gene: .; J gene: TRBJ2-3; CDR3 DNA: TGTGCCAGCAGCCCTGGGGCCAGGGGAAGCACAGATACGCAGTATTTT; CDR3 protein: CASSPGARGSTDTQYF
V gene: TRBV28; clone size: few; D gene: .; J gene: TRBJ2-1; CDR3 DNA: TGTGCCAGCACCCCGGGTGGGGGAGACTCCTACAATGAGCAGTTCTTC; CDR3 protein: CASTPGGGDSYNEQFF
V gene: TRBV9; clone size: .; D gene: TRBD1; J gene: TRBJ1-1; CDR3 DNA: TGTGCCAGCAGCCCACAGGGACAGAAGAACACTGAAGCTTTCTTT; CDR3 protein: CASSPQGQKNTEAFF
V gene: TRBV7-2; clone size: few; D gene: TRBD2; J gene: TRBJ2-3; CDR3 DNA: TGTGCCAGCAGCTTACCCAGCGGGGGGTCTCTTGACACAGATACGCAGTATTTT; CDR3 protein: CASSLPSGGSLDTDTQYF
V gene: TRBV5-1; clone size: .; D gene: TRBD1; J gene: TRBJ1-6; CDR3 DNA: TGCGCCAGCAGTAATAACGGACAGGGGCTTGAACCCCCCCACTTT; CDR3 protein: CASSNNGQGLEPPHF
V gene: TRBV4-3; clone size: few; D gene: .; J gene: TRBJ1-2; CDR3 DNA: TGCGCCAGCAGCCAAGATCGGTATGTTTATGATGGCTACACCTTC; CDR3 protein: CASSQDRYVYDGYTF
V gene: TRBV14; clone size: .; D gene: .; J gene: TRBJ2-1; CDR3 DNA: TGTGCCAGCAGCCCCGAACCAGGGAGCTACAATGAGCAGTTCTTC; CDR3 protein: CASSPEPGSYNEQFF
V gene: TRBV5-1; clone size: many; D gene: .; J gene: TRBJ2-1; CDR3 DNA: TGCGCCAGCAGTTGGACCCAAGTGAGCTCCTACAATGAGCAGTTCTTC; CDR3 protein: CASSWTQVSSYNEQFF
V gene: TRBV3-1; clone size: .; D gene: .; J gene: TRBJ1-6; CDR3 DNA: TGTGCCAGCAGCCAAGCGGCATATTATAATTCACCCCTCCACTTT; CDR3 protein: CASSQAAYYNSPLHF
V gene: TRBV4-1; clone size: .; D gene: .; J gene: TRBJ2-7; CDR3 DNA: TGCGCCAGCAGCCATTATGTAGGCTCCTACAATGAGCAGTACTTC; CDR3 protein: CASSHYVGSYNEQYF
V gene: TRBV5-6; clone size: .; D gene: TRBD1; J gene: TRBJ1-1; CDR3 DNA: TGTGCCAGCAGCCTGGACAGGGGAGGGTTAACGAACACTGAAGCTTTCTTT; CDR3 protein: CASSLDRGGLTNTEAFF
V gene: TRBV20-1; clone size: .; D gene: .; J gene: TRBJ1-5; CDR3 DNA: TGCAGTGCTAGGGGGCCGGGGGCGGATAGTCAGCCCCAGCATTTT; CDR3 protein: CSARGPGADSQPQHF
V gene: TRBV5-1; clone size: .; D gene: .; J gene: TRBJ1-2; CDR3 DNA: TGCGCCAGCAGCTTGGCCGGGGTTTATGGCTACACCTTC; CDR3 protein: CASSLAGVYGYTF
V gene: TRBV20-1; clone size: .; D gene: .; J gene: TRBJ2-1; CDR3 DNA: TGCAGTGTGCCTTATTCCTACAATGAGCAGTTCTTC; CDR3 protein: CSVPYSYNEQFF
V gene: TRBV9; clone size: few; D gene: .; J gene: TRBJ2-5; CDR3 DNA: TGTGCCAGCAGCGTTGCGTCAGGCAGAGAAGAGACCCAGTACTTC; CDR3 protein: CASSVASGREETQYF